This section outlines one T cell receptor (beta chain) sequence together with its context. What it binds is not known. This sample is part of a study of T cells in Graves' hyperthyroidism and ophthalmopathy. Trimming removed 7 bases from V and 8 bases from J; junction bases left unmatched: 7. CDR3 size: 13 residues. It was 8 to 10 ml of fresh peripheral blood that supplied the PBMCs. Whole-study results and caveats: Within blood appeared most thyroid clonotypes that had expanded above 0.001. Ophthalmopathy onset followed model prediction by a median around 6.9 months.

RNA transcripts provided the source from which TCR beta CDR3 regions were amplified. Primed by the HTBI set, a first-round RT-PCR was run on the TCR CDR3. TCRdb itself ran the multiplex PCR reads through MiXCR, one entry per CDR3 protein. This table holds 640,000 or so distinct CDR3 sequences, roughly 14% found once. The chain recombines TRBV12-3 or TRBV12-4 with TRBJ2-2; 7 bases align to TRBD1. This sequence was found in a middle-aged woman with Graves' ophthalmopathy. Sequenced sample: blood. The CDR3 bases are TGTGCCAGCACCACATGGGGACAGGGGGAGCTGTTTTTT. This encodes CASTTWGQGELFF.